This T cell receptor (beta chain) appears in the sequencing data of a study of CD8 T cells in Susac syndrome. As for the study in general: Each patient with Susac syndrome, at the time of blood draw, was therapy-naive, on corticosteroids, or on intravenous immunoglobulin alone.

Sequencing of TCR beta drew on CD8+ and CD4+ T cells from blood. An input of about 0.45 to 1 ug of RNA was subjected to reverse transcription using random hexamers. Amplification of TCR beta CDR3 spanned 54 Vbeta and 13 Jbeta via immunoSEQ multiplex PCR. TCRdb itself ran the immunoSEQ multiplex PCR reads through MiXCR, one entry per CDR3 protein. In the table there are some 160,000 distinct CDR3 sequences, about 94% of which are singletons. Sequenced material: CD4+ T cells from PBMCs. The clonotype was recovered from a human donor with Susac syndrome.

The DNA for the CDR3 is TGTGCCAGCAGTTTAGGACAGCCAGAGTATGGCTACACCTTC. Translation gives CASSLGQPEYGYTF. This sequence joins TRBV28 and TRBJ1-2, with D tentatively TRBD1 (6 bases). Germline V lookup: CDR1 MDHEN, CDR2 SYDVKM. The CDR3 has 14 amino acids. V lost 2 bases and J lost 5, with 12 bases in between.